Below, one T cell receptor beta chain is given with its context. Its target is unknown. Data came from immunoSEQ multiplex PCR; TCRdb stores just in-frame clones and leaves some out. Among approximately 35,000 clones listed, around 89% were seen once. The sample originates from a study of a mutant IDH1 vaccine in newly diagnosed glioma. As for the study in general: With temozolomide cycles, or 4-6 weeks after radiotherapy alone, vaccination was started.

Germline V lookup: CDR1 SNHLY, CDR2 FYNNEI. The CDR3 runs to 16 residues. V was clipped by 10 bases and J by 3 bases; unmatched bases: 13. The time point here: week 23, last vaccination. Every single dose of the vaccine, 300 ug of mutant IDH1 20-mer peptide, came with topical imiquimod. The sequence derives from a man aged 35-49 years with glioma. The V call is TRBV2, the J call TRBJ1-4; 8 bases map to TRBD1. The material sequenced was PBMCs, taken from a glioma patient whose treatment included an IDH1 peptide vaccine. DNA of the CDR3: TGTGCCACAAACCGGGACAGGTCCGCTCCTAATGAAAAACTGTTTTTT. This encodes CATNRDRSAPNEKLFF.